This T cell receptor beta chain derives from a study of PD-1 blockade in classical Hodgkin lymphoma. Repertoires were generated with immunoSEQ multiplex PCR, while TCRdb's copy carries only in-frame clones and drops some. Here the sample spans tens of thousands of clones, approximately 88% being singletons. With no exception, relapse followed autologous stem cell transplantation in all patients, and brentuximab vedotin exposure varied. Best responses were complete response, partial response or progressive disease. CDR3 size: 15 residues. V gave up 1 base and J gave up 2 bases, with 9 bases separating them. Germline V lookup: CDR1 MGHRA, CDR2 YSYEKL.

This chain links TRBV4-1 with TRBJ2-1; D gene ambiguous. This TCR derives from a human donor with classical Hodgkin lymphoma. Specimen: peripheral blood mononuclear cells (PBMCs), collected at baseline. CDR3 in amino acids: CASSQADVPYNEQFF. DNA for the CDR3: TGCGCCAGCAGCCAAGCCGACGTGCCCTACAATGAGCAGTTCTTC.